Sequencing of this T cell receptor (beta chain) was carried out in a study of shared clonotypes between healthy human individuals. Study summary: Researchers assigned three CD4 naive, three CD4 memory, two CD8 naive and one CD8 memory plate to each donor.

The CDR3 runs to 13 residues. Trimming shortened V by 3 bases and J by 3 bases, and 8 bases separated the two germline ends. Per germline, CDR1 SGHTA and CDR2 FQGTGA. Template for every sorted-subset replicate PCR totaled roughly 210 ng DNA, 25,000 to 35,000 T cell genomes. In the source study's methods: ImmunoSEQ output lacked quality scores and full-length reads, limiting matched filtering. The repertoire was sequenced with immunoSEQ multiplex PCR; TCRdb's copy has only in-frame clones and lacks some. V, J and clone size reflect that table, while D and trimming were determined from the DNA. The sample has millions of clones, 85% to 95% seen once. Study results and caveats: Against clonotypes common to all four donors, non-shared ones had lower generation probabilities.

In its sample, this clone was seen once. What it binds is unknown. The sequence was collected from a man between 18 and 29 years old in good health. Some clones in this sample may be carry-over from other donors' samples. The chain carries TRBV7-3 and TRBJ1-1; D perhaps matches TRBD1 (5 bases). The sample consisted of naive CD4+ T cells from PBMCs. Subset described: CD45RA+ positively selected. CDR3 residues: CASSLEQDTEAFF. The DNA for the CDR3 is TGTGCCAGCAGCTTGGAACAGGACACTGAAGCTTTCTTT.